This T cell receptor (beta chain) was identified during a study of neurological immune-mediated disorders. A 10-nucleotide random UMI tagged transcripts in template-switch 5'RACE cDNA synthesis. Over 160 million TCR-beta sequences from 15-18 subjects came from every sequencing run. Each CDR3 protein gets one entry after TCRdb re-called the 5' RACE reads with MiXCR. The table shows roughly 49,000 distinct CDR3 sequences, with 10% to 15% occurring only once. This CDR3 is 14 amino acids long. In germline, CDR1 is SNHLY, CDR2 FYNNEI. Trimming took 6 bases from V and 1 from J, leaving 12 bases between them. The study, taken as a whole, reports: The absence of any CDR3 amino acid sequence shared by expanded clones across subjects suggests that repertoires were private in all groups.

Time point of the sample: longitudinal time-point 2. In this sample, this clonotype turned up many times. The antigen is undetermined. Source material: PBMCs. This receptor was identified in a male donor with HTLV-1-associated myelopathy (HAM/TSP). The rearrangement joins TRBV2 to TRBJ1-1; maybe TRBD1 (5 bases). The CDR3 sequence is CASSPGRGNTEAFF. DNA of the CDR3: TGTGCCAGCAGCCCGGGACGGGGGAACACTGAAGCTTTCTTT.